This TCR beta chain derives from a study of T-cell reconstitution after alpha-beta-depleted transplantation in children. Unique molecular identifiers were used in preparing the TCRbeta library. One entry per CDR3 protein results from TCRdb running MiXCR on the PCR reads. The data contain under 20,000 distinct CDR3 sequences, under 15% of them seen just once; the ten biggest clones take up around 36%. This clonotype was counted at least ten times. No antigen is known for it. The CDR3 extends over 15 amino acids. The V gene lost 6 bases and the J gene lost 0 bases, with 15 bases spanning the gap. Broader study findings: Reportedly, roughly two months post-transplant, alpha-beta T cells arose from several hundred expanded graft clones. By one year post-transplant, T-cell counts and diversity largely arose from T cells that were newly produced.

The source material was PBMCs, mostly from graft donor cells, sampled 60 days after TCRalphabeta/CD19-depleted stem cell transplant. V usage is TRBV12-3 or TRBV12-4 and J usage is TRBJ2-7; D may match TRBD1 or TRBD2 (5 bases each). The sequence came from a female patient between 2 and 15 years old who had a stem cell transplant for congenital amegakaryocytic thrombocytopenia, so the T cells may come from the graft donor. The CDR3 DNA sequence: TGTGCCAGCAGATACGGGACGGCTTCCTCCTACGAGCAGTACTTC. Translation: CASRYGTASSYEQYF.